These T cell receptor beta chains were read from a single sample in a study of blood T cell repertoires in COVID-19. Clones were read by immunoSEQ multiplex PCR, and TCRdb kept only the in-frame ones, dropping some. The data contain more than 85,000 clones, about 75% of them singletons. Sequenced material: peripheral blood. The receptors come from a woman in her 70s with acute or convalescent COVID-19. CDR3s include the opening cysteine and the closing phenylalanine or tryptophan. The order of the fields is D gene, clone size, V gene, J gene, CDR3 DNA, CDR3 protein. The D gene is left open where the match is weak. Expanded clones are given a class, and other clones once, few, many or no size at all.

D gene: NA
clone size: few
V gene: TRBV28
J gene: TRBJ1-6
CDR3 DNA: TGTGCCAGCAGTTTACTTAATTCACCCCTCCACTTT
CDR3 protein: CASSLLNSPLHF

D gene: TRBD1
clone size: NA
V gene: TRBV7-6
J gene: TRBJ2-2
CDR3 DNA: TGTGCCAGCAGCTGGACAGGGGTCGGGGAGCTGTTTTTT
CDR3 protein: CASSWTGVGELFF

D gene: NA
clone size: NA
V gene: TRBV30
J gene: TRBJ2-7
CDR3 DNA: TGTGCCTGGGCGGGGTCCCCTCCCTACGAGCAGTACTTC
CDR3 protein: CAWAGSPPYEQYF

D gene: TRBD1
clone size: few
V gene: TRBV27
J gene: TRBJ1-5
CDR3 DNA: TGTGCCAGCAGTCAACAGGGGTTCAATCAGCCCCAGCATTTT
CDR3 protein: CASSQQGFNQPQHF

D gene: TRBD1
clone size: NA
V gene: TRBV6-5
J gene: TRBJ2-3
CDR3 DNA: TGTGCCAGCAGGGATCCGGGACAGCTCACAGATACGCAGTATTTT
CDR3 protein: CASRDPGQLTDTQYF

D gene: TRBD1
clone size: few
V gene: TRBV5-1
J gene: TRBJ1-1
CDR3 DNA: TGCGCCAGCAGCTTGGAACAGGGGGATTTTACTGAAGCTTTCTTT
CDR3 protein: CASSLEQGDFTEAFF

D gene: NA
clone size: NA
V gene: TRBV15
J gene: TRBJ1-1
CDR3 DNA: TGTGCCACCAGCAATGGGGGGGCTATGAACACTGAAGCTTTCTTT
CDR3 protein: CATSNGGAMNTEAFF

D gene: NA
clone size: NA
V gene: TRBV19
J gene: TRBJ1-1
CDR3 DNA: TGTGCCAGTAGTATACCCGCGGCGAGCACTGAAGCTTTCTTT
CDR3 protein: CASSIPAASTEAFF

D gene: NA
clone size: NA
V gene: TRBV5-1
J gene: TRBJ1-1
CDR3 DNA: TGCGCCAGCAGCCCTGTCACTGCGGGTGAAGCTTTCTTT
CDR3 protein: CASSPVTAGEAFF

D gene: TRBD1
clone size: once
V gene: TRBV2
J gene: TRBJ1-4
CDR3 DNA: TGTGCCAGCAGTGAAAAAACACCGGGACAGGGAGATGAAAAACTGTTTTTT
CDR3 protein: CASSEKTPGQGDEKLFF

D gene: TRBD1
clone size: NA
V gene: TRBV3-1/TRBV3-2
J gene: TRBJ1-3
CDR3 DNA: TGTGCCAGCAGCTCCCGGACAGGGGGCAATGGAAACACCATATATTTT
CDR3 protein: CASSSRTGGNGNTIYF

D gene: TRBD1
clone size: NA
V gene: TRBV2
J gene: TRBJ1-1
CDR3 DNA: TGTGCCAGCAGTGCGTCCGCAGGGGGCGTCTCAGGTTTCTTT
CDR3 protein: CASSASAGGVSGFF

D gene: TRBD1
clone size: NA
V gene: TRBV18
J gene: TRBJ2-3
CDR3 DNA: TGTGCCAGCTCACCACGGGACAGGGGAGCGGATACGCAGTATTTT
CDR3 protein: CASSPRDRGADTQYF

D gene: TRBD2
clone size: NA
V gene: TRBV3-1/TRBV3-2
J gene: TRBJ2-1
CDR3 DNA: TGTGCCAGCAGCCAGCGGGGGGTAGGGGTCAATGAGCAGTTCTTC
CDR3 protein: CASSQRGVGVNEQFF

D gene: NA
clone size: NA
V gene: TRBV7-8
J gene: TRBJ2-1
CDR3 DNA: TGTGCCAGCAAATTACAGGGAACCTACAATGAGCAGTTCTTC
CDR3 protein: CASKLQGTYNEQFF

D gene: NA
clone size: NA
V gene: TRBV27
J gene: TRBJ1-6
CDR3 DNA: TGTGCCAGCAGTCTAGCTTATAATTCACCCCTCCACTTT
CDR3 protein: CASSLAYNSPLHF

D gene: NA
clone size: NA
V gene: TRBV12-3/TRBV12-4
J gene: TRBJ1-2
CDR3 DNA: TGTGCCAGCAGACCTAGCCCGGGGTATGGCTACACCTTC
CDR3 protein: CASRPSPGYGYTF

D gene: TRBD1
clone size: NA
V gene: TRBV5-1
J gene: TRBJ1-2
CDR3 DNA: TGCGCCAGCAGCACGGGACAGAACTATGGCTACACCTTC
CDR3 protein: CASSTGQNYGYTF

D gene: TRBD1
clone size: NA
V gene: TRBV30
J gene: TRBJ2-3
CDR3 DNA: TGTGCCTGGAGCCAACCCACAGGGGCATCAGATACGCAGTATTTT
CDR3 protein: CAWSQPTGASDTQYF

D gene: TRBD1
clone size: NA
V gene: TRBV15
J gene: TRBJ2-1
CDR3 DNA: TGTGCCACCAGCAAAGGACAGGGTTTTTCGAATGAGCAGTTCTTC
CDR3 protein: CATSKGQGFSNEQFF

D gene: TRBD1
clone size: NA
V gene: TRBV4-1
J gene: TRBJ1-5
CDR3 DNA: TGCGCCAGCAGCCGGGACAGGGCGGGGGCCCTCAATCAGCCCCAGCATTTT
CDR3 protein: CASSRDRAGALNQPQHF

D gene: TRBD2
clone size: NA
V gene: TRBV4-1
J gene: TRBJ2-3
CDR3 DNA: TGCGCCAGCAGCCTACGGGACTATCGAGATACGCAGTATTTT
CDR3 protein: CASSLRDYRDTQYF

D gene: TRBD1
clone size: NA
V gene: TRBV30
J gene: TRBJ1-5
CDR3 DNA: TGTGCCTGGGACAGAACCGGGACAGTGAATCAGCCCCAGCATTTT
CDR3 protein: CAWDRTGTVNQPQHF

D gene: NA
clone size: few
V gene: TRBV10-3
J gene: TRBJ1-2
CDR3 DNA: TGTGCCATCAGTGACCCAGGGGCCGGAGGCTACACCTTC
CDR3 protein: CAISDPGAGGYTF

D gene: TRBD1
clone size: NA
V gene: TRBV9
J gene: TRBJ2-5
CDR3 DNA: TGTGCCAGCAACAGGGGGGAGGAGACCCAGTACTTC
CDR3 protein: CASNRGEETQYF

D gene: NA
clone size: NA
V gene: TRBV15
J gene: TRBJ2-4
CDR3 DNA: TGTGCCACCAGCAGGGTGGCGGGGATTCAGTACTTC
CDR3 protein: CATSRVAGIQYF

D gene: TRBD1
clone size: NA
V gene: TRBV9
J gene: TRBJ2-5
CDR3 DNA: TGTGCCAGCAGCGTAGAGAGGGGGCTGGGGACCCAGTACTTC
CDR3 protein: CASSVERGLGTQYF

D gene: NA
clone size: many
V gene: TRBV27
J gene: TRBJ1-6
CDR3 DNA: TGTGCCAGCAGTTTGGGCACCTATAATTCACCCCTCCACTTT
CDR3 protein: CASSLGTYNSPLHF

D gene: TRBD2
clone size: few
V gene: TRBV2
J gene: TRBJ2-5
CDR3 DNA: TGTGCCAGCCGTCTAGCGGGGAGTCAAGAGACCCAGTACTTC
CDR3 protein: CASRLAGSQETQYF

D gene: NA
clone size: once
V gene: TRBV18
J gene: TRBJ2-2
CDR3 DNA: TGTGCCAGCTCACCACCGCTCACGGCACGGAGCTACACCGGGGAGCTGTTTTTT
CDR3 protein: CASSPPLTARSYTGELFF

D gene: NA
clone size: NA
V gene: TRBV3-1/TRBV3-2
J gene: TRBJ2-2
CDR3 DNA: TGTGCCAGCAGCCACAGGGACGGGGAGCTGTTTTTT
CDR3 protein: CASSHRDGELFF

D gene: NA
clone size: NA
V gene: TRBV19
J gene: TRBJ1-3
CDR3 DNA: TGTGCCAGTAGCTTCCGGGTTTACGGAAACACCATATATTTT
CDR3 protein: CASSFRVYGNTIYF

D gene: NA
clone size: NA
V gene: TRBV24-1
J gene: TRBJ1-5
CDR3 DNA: TGTGCCACCAGTGACCCCCCTTCAGGGCCCCAGCATTTT
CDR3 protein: CATSDPPSGPQHF

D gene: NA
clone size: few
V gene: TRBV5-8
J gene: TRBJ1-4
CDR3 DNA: TGTGCCAGCAGCAGACAGGTCGCAACTAATGAAAAACTGTTTTTT
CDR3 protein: CASSRQVATNEKLFF

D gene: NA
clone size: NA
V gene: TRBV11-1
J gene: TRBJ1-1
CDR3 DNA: TGTGCCAGCAGCTTCTCGGGGACTGAAGCTTTCTTT
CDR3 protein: CASSFSGTEAFF

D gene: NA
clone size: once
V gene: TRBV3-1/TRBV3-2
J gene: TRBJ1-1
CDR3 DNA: TGTGCCAGCAGCCACAGGGCCTCAAGAACTGAAGCTTTCTTT
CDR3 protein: CASSHRASRTEAFF